One and the same sample provided the 25 T cell receptor beta chains below, sequenced in a study of OX40 agonist ivuxolimab in advanced cancers. TCRdb's copy holds only in-frame clones and misses some; the assay was immunoSEQ multiplex PCR. This sample has around 83,000 clones; about 81% occur once, and the top ten carry around 7.8%. The material sequenced was CD4+ or CD8+ T cells sorted from blood, taken in a trial of the OX40 agonist ivuxolimab. The source is an adult with an advanced solid tumor such as melanoma, head and neck, liver or kidney cancer.

The chain carries TRBV4-1 and TRBJ1-4; no clear D. The CDR3 runs to 13 residues. CDR1 and CDR2 (germline): MGHRA, YSYEKL. Trimming took 1 base from V and 8 from J, leaving 8 bases between them. The CDR3 here is CASSQGPAEKLFF. The CDR3 nucleotides read TGCGCCAGCAGCCAAGGCCCTGCGGAAAAACTGTTTTTT.

V gene TRBV10-1 combines with J gene TRBJ2-7, with 8 bases fitting TRBD2. V lost 2 bases and J lost 4; bases outside the gene matches: 19. Germline values: CDR1 WNHNN, CDR2 SYGVQD (reference sequence). The CDR3 has 19 amino acids. The CDR3 nucleotides are TGCGCCAGCAGTGAGAGACGGTCAGGTGGTAGCGGGATTGAGTACGAGCAGTACTTC. Protein: CASSERRSGGSGIEYEQYF.

To note about this clone: The junction departs from germline at one end; a sequencing error may be responsible. This chain uses TRBV7-7 with TRBJ2-5; D is ambiguous. The J call may be mistaken, given a closer DNA end match to TRBJ2-7. This CDR3 is 14 amino acids long. The germline V gene has CDR1 SSHAT and CDR2 FNYEAQ (reference sequence). The CDR3 DNA is TGTGCTAGCAGCTTAGGCAAGGGCTCCTACGAGCAGTACTTC. Amino acids: CASSLGKGSYEQYF.

The V and J genes are TRBV11-2 and TRBJ2-3; TRBD2 is a possible D gene (6 bases). The length of the CDR3 is 15 residues. Germline lookup yields CDR1 SGHAT and CDR2 FQNNGV. V lost 5 bases to trimming and J lost 5 bases, with 17 bases between them. This chain's CDR3 is CASSAPRRDEDTQYF. CDR3 DNA sequence: TGTGCCAGCAGCGCCCCTCGGCGGGATGAAGATACGCAGTATTTT. The whole variable domain, remainder taken from reference TRBV11-2 and TRBJ2-3, is EAGVAQSPRYKIIEKRQSVAFWCNPISGHATLYWYQQILGQGPKLLIQFQNNGVVDDSQLPKDRFSAERLKGVDSTLKIQPAKLEDSAVYLCASSAPRRDEDTQYFGPGTRLTVL.

The chain has TRBV14 and TRBJ1-2, with TRBD1 identical over 7 bases. The trim removed 6 bases at V and 4 bases at J, leaving 2 bases unmatched. CDR3 size: 12 residues. Germline V gene data show CDR1 as SGHDN and CDR2 as FVKESK. The CDR3 protein is CASRRTGYGYTF. The CDR3 DNA is TGTGCCAGCAGACGGACAGGCTATGGCTACACCTTC.

The J gene is TRBJ1-1, the V gene TRBV18, with D uncertain. In germline, CDR1 is KGHSH, CDR2 LQKENI. This CDR3 contains 15 residues. Trimming removed 2 bases from V and 2 bases from J, with 12 bases in between. The CDR3 DNA is TGTGCCAGCTCACCATACCCAGGCACTAACACTGAAGCTTTCTTT. This gives the protein CASSPYPGTNTEAFF.

The chain couples TRBV11-3 to TRBJ2-1; D gene uncertain. CDR1 and CDR2 from the germline V gene are SGHNT and YENEEA. The CDR3 covers 16 residues. V lost 0 bases and J lost 0, with 9 bases in between. The CDR3 here is CASSLEGFRSYNEQFF. The CDR3 coding sequence is TGTGCCAGCAGCTTAGAAGGGTTTCGCTCCTACAATGAGCAGTTCTTC. The variable domain in full, completed from reference TRBV11-3 and TRBJ2-1, reads EAGVVQSPRYKIIEKKQPVAFWCNPISGHNTLYWYLQNLGQGPELLIRYENEEAVDDSQLPKDRFSAERLKGVDSTLKIQPAELGDSAVYLCASSLEGFRSYNEQFFGPGTRLTVL.

V is TRBV7-3 and J is TRBJ2-2, with 12 positions matching TRBD2. Germline V lookup: CDR1 SGHTA, CDR2 FQGTGA. V lost 5 bases to trimming and J lost 2 bases; unmatched junction nucleotides: 3. CDR3 size: 16 residues. The CDR3 nucleotides read TGTGCCAGCAGCGTGACTAGCGGGGGAAACACCGGGGAGCTGTTTTTT. This encodes CASSVTSGGNTGELFF.

This sequence joins TRBV5-5 and TRBJ1-2, with a possible D match to TRBD1 (5 bases). Trimming left V 7 bases short and J 5 bases short, with 18 bases between. Germline loops: CDR1 SGHKS, CDR2 YYEKEE (reference sequence). This CDR3 has 14 amino acids. CDR3 nucleotides: TGTGCCAGCCGACCCCTTGACAGTCCGTATGGCTACACCTTC. Its translation is CASRPLDSPYGYTF.

V usage is TRBV5-1 and J usage is TRBJ1-5, with D unclear. Per germline, CDR1 SGHRS and CDR2 YFSETQ. The germline V and J ends were trimmed by 4 bases and 4 bases, with 9 bases remaining between them. There are 13 residues in the CDR3. For the CDR3, the DNA is TGCGCCAGCAGCGACGGGGATAATCAGCCCCAGCATTTT. Its protein is CASSDGDNQPQHF.

The chain has TRBV10-1 and TRBJ2-5; D gene ambiguous. The J call is in doubt because the DNA end fits TRBJ2-7 better. Germline V gene data show CDR1 as WNHNN and CDR2 as SYGVQD (reference sequence). This CDR3 region has 13 residues. CDR3: CASSELPTYEQYF. The CDR3 DNA reads TGCGCCAGCAGTGAGCTCCCCACCTACGAGCAGTACTTC.

The V gene is TRBV18, the J gene TRBJ2-4; 7 bases map to TRBD1. The CDR3 extends over 16 amino acids. CDR1 KGHSH and CDR2 LQKENI come from the germline V gene. V gave up 8 bases and J gave up 2 bases; unmatched junction bases: 12. The CDR3 spells CASTTTGSLPKNIQYF. Here the CDR3 DNA reads TGTGCCAGCACAACGACAGGGTCATTACCCAAAAACATTCAGTACTTC.

The rearrangement joins TRBV5-5 to TRBJ1-2, with 8 bases aligning to TRBD1. Per germline, CDR1 SGHKS and CDR2 YYEKEE (reference sequence). V gave up 0 bases and J gave up 8 bases; unmatched junction bases: 3. The CDR3 covers 13 residues. CDR3 protein: CASSLATGEGYTF. In nucleotides, the CDR3 is TGTGCCAGCAGCTTGGCGACAGGGGAAGGCTACACCTTC.

This chain uses TRBV6-5 with TRBJ2-5; 9 nucleotides align to TRBD1. The end of the DNA aligns better with TRBJ2-7, so the J call may be wrong. Germline V lookup: CDR1 MNHEY, CDR2 SVGAGI. This CDR3 is 13 amino acids long. The CDR3 DNA reads TGTGCCAGCAAGACAGGGGGAACCTACGAGCAGTACTTC. Translation: CASKTGGTYEQYF.

The chain joins TRBV7-3 to TRBJ2-6; the D is unclear. V dropped 5 bases and J dropped 2 bases, with 4 bases sitting between them. CDR3 size: 13 residues. Per germline, CDR1 SGHTA and CDR2 FQGTGA. The CDR3 is CASSPAGANVLTF. The CDR3 DNA follows: TGTGCCAGCAGCCCGGCTGGGGCCAACGTCCTGACTTTC.

The chain employs TRBV5-1 and TRBJ2-4; tentatively, D is TRBD2 (7 bases). Per germline, CDR1 SGHRS and CDR2 YFSETQ. The V and J ends lost 1 base and 14 bases respectively, with 22 bases between them. This CDR3 has 15 amino acids. The CDR3 loop reads CASSLKQGLRRKKYF. The CDR3, as DNA: TGCGCCAGCAGCTTGAAACAGGGACTAAGGCGAAAAAAGTACTTC.

V gene TRBV5-6 combines with J gene TRBJ2-2; 8 bases line up with TRBD1. The CDR3 loop spans 15 amino acids. Germline values: CDR1 SGHDT, CDR2 YYEEEE. The trim removed 0 bases at V and 7 bases at J, leaving 5 bases unmatched. CDR3 nucleotide sequence: TGTGCCAGCAGCTTGGGGACAGGGTTTGTCGGGGAGCTGTTTTTT. Its protein is CASSLGTGFVGELFF.

The chain recombines TRBV11-2 with TRBJ2-7; D is possibly TRBD1 (6 bases). V shed 6 bases and J shed 4 bases, with 19 bases lying between them. The CDR3 has 15 amino acids. CDR1 and CDR2 (germline): SGHAT, FQNNGV. The CDR3 is CASSLGQPPLYEQYF. CDR3 coding DNA: TGTGCCAGCAGTCTAGGACAGCCCCCCCTATACGAGCAGTACTTC. The full variable domain, with the rest looked up from reference TRBV11-2 and TRBJ2-7, is EAGVAQSPRYKIIEKRQSVAFWCNPISGHATLYWYQQILGQGPKLLIQFQNNGVVDDSQLPKDRFSAERLKGVDSTLKIQPAKLEDSAVYLCASSLGQPPLYEQYFGPGTRLTVT.

The V call is TRBV14, the J call TRBJ1-3; no definite D call. The CDR3 runs 15 residues. The V gene lost 1 base and the J gene lost 1 base, with 8 bases spanning the gap. Germline CDR1 reads SGHDN; CDR2 reads FVKESK. The CDR3 spells CASSQAPSSGNTIYF. CDR3 DNA sequence: TGTGCCAGCAGCCAAGCACCATCTTCTGGAAACACCATATATTTT.

This chain joins TRBV7-2 and TRBJ2-5; the match to TRBD2 covers 7 bases. V shed 4 bases, J shed 4 bases, and the junction held 9 bases outside the gene matches. The germline V gene has CDR1 SGHTA and CDR2 FQGNSA. This CDR3 is built from 15 residues. The DNA of the CDR3 is TGTGCCAGCAGCTCCTACGGATTAGCGGGAGAGACCCAGTACTTC. Its translation is CASSSYGLAGETQYF.

The V gene is TRBV7-8, the J gene TRBJ1-3; no firm D call. CDR3 length: 14 residues. Germline V gives CDR1 SGHVS, CDR2 FQNEAQ. Trimming took 0 bases from V and 0 from J, leaving 3 bases between them. DNA of the CDR3: TGTGCCAGCAGCTTAGCGAGCTCTGGAAACACCATATATTTT. Its protein is CASSLASSGNTIYF.

V gene TRBV2 combines with J gene TRBJ1-2, with a possible D match to TRBD1 (5 bases). The CDR3 loop spans 12 amino acids. Germline CDR1 SNHLY, CDR2 FYNNEI. V dropped 7 bases and J dropped 8 bases, with 14 bases sitting between them. CDR3: CASTGQGHGYTF. The DNA of the CDR3 is TGTGCCAGCACGGGCCAGGGTCACGGCTACACCTTC. The entire variable domain, with the rest obtained from reference TRBV2 and TRBJ1-2, is as follows: EPEVTQTPSHQVTQMGQEVILRCVPISNHLYFYWYRQILGQKVEFLVSFYNNEISEKSEIFDDQFSVERPDGSNFTLKIRSTKLEDSAMYFCASTGQGHGYTFGSGTRLTVV.

This chain joins TRBV7-2 and TRBJ1-1; D is uncertain. Germline CDR1 reads SGHTA; CDR2 reads FQGNSA. V was cut by 3 bases and J by 11 bases, with 13 bases left in between. The CDR3 runs to 12 residues. DNA of the CDR3: TGTGCCAGCAGCTTTGGGAGCTATCGGGCTTTCTTT. Protein: CASSFGSYRAFF.

This clone showed up just once. The chain carries TRBV7-9 and TRBJ2-1; perhaps TRBD1 as D (5 bases). This CDR3 has 12 residues. Germline CDR1 and CDR2: SEHNR and FQNEAQ (reference sequence). Trimming removed 5 bases from V and 8 bases from J, with 10 bases in between. Written as DNA, the CDR3 is TGTGCCAGCAGCGAGCAGGGTTATGAGCAGTTCTTC. Protein product: CASSEQGYEQFF. Variable domain in full (rest from reference TRBV7-9 and TRBJ2-1): DTGVSQNPRHKITKRGQNVTFRCDPISEHNRLYWYRQTLGQGPEFLTYFQNEAQLEKSRLLSDRFSAERPKGSFSTLEIQRTEQGDSAMYLCASSEQGYEQFFGPGTRLTVL.

The chain recombines TRBV2 with TRBJ2-3, with 10 bases that match TRBD1. CDR1 is SNHLY, CDR2 FYNNEI, per germline. The ends lost 4 bases at V and 3 bases at J; junction bases unmatched: 1. There are 14 residues in the CDR3. The chain's CDR3 is CASSADRGTDTQYF. The CDR3 nucleotides are TGTGCCAGCAGTGCGGACAGGGGGACAGATACGCAGTATTTT.